These 25 T cell receptor beta chains share one sample of origin, sequenced in a study of T cell changes during pregnancy in multiple sclerosis. The data were produced by immunoSEQ multiplex PCR, yet TCRdb's version contains in-frame clones alone and is incomplete. Seen here are about 130,000 clones, roughly 97% observed once, and the top ten hold 0.44%. Sample: peripheral blood, taken after pregnancy. Receptor source: a female donor with multiple sclerosis, enrolled in a pregnancy study.

J is TRBJ2-3 and V is TRBV11-2; 8 positions agree with TRBD1. From germline, CDR1 is SGHAT and CDR2 FQNNGV. This CDR3 is built from 16 residues. V was clipped by 6 bases and J by 1 base; unmatched bases: 9. Here the CDR3 reads CASSPNRGKGTDTQYF. CDR3 DNA sequence: TGTGCCAGCAGTCCGAACAGGGGGAAGGGCACAGATACGCAGTATTTT.

V is TRBV19 and J is TRBJ1-5; 10 bases match TRBD1. Trimming removed 4 bases from V and 5 bases from J; junction bases left unmatched: 2. The CDR3 runs 14 residues. CDR1 is LNHDA, CDR2 SQIVND, per germline (reference sequence). CDR3 residues: CASSKGQGYQPQHF. The CDR3, as DNA: TGTGCCAGTAGTAAGGGACAGGGGTATCAGCCCCAGCATTTT.

The chain joins TRBV14 to TRBJ2-7; D is possibly TRBD1 (6 bases). The CDR3 is made up of 17 amino acids. From germline, CDR1 is SGHDN and CDR2 FVKESK. Trimming pared 3 bases from V and 2 bases from J, leaving 20 bases between. The CDR3, as DNA: TGTGCCAGCAGCCAGCCTCGGGGACACTCTGCCCCCTACGAGCAGTACTTC. It translates to CASSQPRGHSAPYEQYF.

This chain connects TRBV27 to TRBJ2-1; 9 nucleotides align to TRBD2. Germline lookup yields CDR1 MNHEY and CDR2 SMNVEV (reference sequence). This CDR3 has 14 amino acids. Trimming cost V 5 bases and J 3 bases; bases outside gene matches: 2. The DNA for the CDR3 is TGTGCCAGCAGTAGGACTAGCGACTACAATGAGCAGTTCTTC. Translation: CASSRTSDYNEQFF.

The genes are TRBV11-2 and TRBJ2-5; 12 bases align to TRBD2. Unmatched junction bases numbered 13, after V lost 4 bases and J lost 4 bases. There are 18 residues in the CDR3. Per germline, CDR1 SGHAT and CDR2 FQNNGV. CDR3 sequence reads: CASSSTTSGSPMGETQYF. The CDR3 coding sequence is TGTGCCAGCAGCTCGACGACTAGCGGGAGCCCCATGGGAGAGACCCAGTACTTC.

This clone came up once. Relative to the germline gene, one junction end is altered; a read error may explain this. The chain combines TRBV28 with TRBJ2-1; maybe TRBD1 (6 bases). CDR3 length: 12 residues. CDR1 is MDHEN and CDR2 is SYDVKM in the germline V gene. This CDR3 is CASSPTYRVQIF. In nucleotides, the CDR3 is TGTGCCAGCAGTCCGACCTACAGGGTACAGATCTTC.

The CDR3 DNA is TGTGCCAGCAGCCGAACTCTCCATGCGCAGTATTTT. Its protein is CASSRTLHAQYF. This sequence joins TRBV7-6 and TRBJ2-3; no reliable D call. V was pared by 5 bases and J by 10 bases, with 13 bases between. This CDR3 has 12 amino acids. Germline V lookup: CDR1 SGHVS, CDR2 FNYEAQ. The variable domain in full, with the rest retrieved from reference TRBV7-6 and TRBJ2-3, is GAGVSQSPRYKVTKRGQDVALRCDPISGHVSLYWYRQALGQGPEFLTYFNYEAQQDKSGLPNDRFSAERPEGSISTLTIQRTEQRDSAMYRCASSRTLHAQYFGPGTRLTVL.

The chain combines TRBV5-1 with TRBJ2-1, with 7 bases that match TRBD2. The length of the CDR3 is 15 residues. Germline V lookup: CDR1 SGHRS, CDR2 YFSETQ. The V segment lost 3 bases and the J segment 5 bases; nucleotides outside the gene matches: 8. The CDR3 loop is CASSSLARPHNEQFF. The CDR3 bases are TGCGCCAGCAGCTCACTAGCGCGCCCCCACAATGAGCAGTTCTTC.

The chain uses TRBV9 and TRBJ2-7; TRBD2 matches at 9 bases. Germline lookup yields CDR1 SGDLS and CDR2 YYNGEE. This CDR3 has 19 residues. J gave up 0 bases and V 0 bases, and 13 bases lay outside the gene matches. As DNA, the CDR3 is TGTGCCAGCAGCGTAGGTCTGATTCGGGATAGCGGGAGCTCCTACGAGCAGTACTTC. It encodes CASSVGLIRDSGSSYEQYF.

This chain uses TRBV28 with TRBJ2-3; 10 nucleotides align to TRBD1. The ends lost 4 bases at V and 3 bases at J; junction bases unmatched: 7. CDR1 is MDHEN and CDR2 is SYDVKM in the germline V gene. This CDR3 has 16 residues. The CDR3 sequence: CASSSSGQGHTDTQYF. The CDR3 DNA reads TGTGCCAGCAGTTCCTCGGGACAGGGGCATACAGATACGCAGTATTTT.

V is TRBV27 and J is TRBJ2-3; D gene ambiguous. Trimming cost V 3 bases and J 0 bases, with 13 bases left between them. The germline V gene encodes CDR1 MNHEY and CDR2 SMNVEV (reference sequence). The CDR3 totals 16 residues. The CDR3 is CASSFSLADSTDTQYF. The CDR3 DNA reads TGTGCCAGCAGTTTTTCTCTGGCGGATAGCACAGATACGCAGTATTTT.

The rearrangement joins TRBV21-1 to TRBJ1-5; the table's TRBD1 call for D was not verified on the DNA. TRBV21-1 is designated a pseudogene. CDR3 size: 17 residues. CDR3 nucleotide sequence: TGTGCCAGCAGCAAAGAACGAGACAGGGGCCACAATCAGCCCCAGCATTTT. Protein product: CASSKERDRGHNQPQHF.

The chain has TRBV27 and TRBJ2-1; D unclear. Germline CDR1 and CDR2: MNHEY and SMNVEV (reference sequence). There are 16 residues in the CDR3. The V end was cut by 6 bases, the J end by 4 bases, with 19 bases between. For the CDR3, the DNA is TGTGCCAGCAGACCCCTAAGTGCGGCAGTATACAATGAGCAGTTCTTC. Translation: CASRPLSAAVYNEQFF.

This clone was detected once. V gene TRBV5-1 combines with J gene TRBJ2-1, with TRBD2 matching over 15 bases. The V segment lost 3 bases and the J segment 9 bases; nucleotides outside the gene matches: 10. The CDR3 consists of 17 residues. CDR1 and CDR2 (germline): SGHRS, YFSETQ. The CDR3 sequence is CASSSGLAGGALGEQFF. CDR3 sequence (DNA): TGCGCCAGCAGCTCCGGACTAGCGGGAGGGGCCCTGGGTGAGCAGTTCTTC.

The CDR3 nucleotides are TGTGCCAGCAGCTTACAAAGTAGCGGAAATCCGCAGTATTTT. This sequence encodes CASSLQSSGNPQYF. The V and J genes are TRBV7-3 and TRBJ2-3; tentative D call: TRBD2 (6 bases). Per germline, CDR1 SGHTA and CDR2 FQGTGA. The V end was cut by 2 bases, the J end by 10 bases, with 16 bases between. CDR3 length equals 14 residues. The whole variable domain, filled in from reference TRBV7-3 and TRBJ2-3, reads GAGVSQTPSNKVTEKGKYVELRCDPISGHTALYWYRQSLGQGPEFLIYFQGTGAADDSGLPNDRFFAVRPEGSVSTLKIQRTERGDSAVYLCASSLQSSGNPQYFGPGTRLTVL.

The chain couples TRBV6-5 to TRBJ2-3; TRBD2 matches at 7 bases. J was trimmed by 3 bases and V by 5 bases; bases with no gene match: 2. Germline CDR1 MNHEY, CDR2 SVGAGI. The CDR3 contains 13 residues. The chain's CDR3 is CASSREVTDTQYF. The DNA of the CDR3 is TGTGCCAGCAGTCGGGAGGTAACAGATACGCAGTATTTT.

The rearrangement uses TRBV27 and TRBJ2-7; D gene ambiguous. Germline CDR1 MNHEY, CDR2 SMNVEV (reference sequence). Deletions cut 5 bases from V and 1 base from J, with 15 bases between. The CDR3 has 15 residues. CDR3 nucleotide sequence: TGTGCCAGCAGTCCATACCCCCCGGAGTCCTACGAGCAGTACTTC. Translation gives CASSPYPPESYEQYF.

The V and J genes are TRBV6-5 and TRBJ2-5, with 8 bases that match TRBD2. The CDR3 spans 14 residues. Germline V gene lookup returns CDR1 MNHEY and CDR2 SVGAGI. V trimming: 5 bases; J trimming: 2 bases; junction bases outside the gene matches: 4. In nucleotides, the CDR3 is TGTGCCAGCAGTACGGGAGGGAGGCAAGAGACCCAGTACTTC. It specifies CASSTGGRQETQYF.

In the case of this clone: The junction does not match germline at one end; this may be a read error. The rearrangement uses TRBV7-7 and TRBJ2-7; weak D call: TRBD1 (5 bases). CDR3 size: 13 residues. Per the germline V gene, CDR1 is SSHAT and CDR2 is FNYEAQ (reference sequence). The DNA of the CDR3 is TGTGCTAGCAGCTTTGGCAGGGACTACGAGCAGTACTTC. Its translation: CASSFGRDYEQYF.

The chain couples TRBV6-6 to TRBJ1-5; D is unresolved. Trimming shortened V by 7 bases and J by 2 bases, and 18 bases separated the two germline ends. CDR1 is MNHNY, CDR2 SVGAGI, per germline (reference sequence). This CDR3 has 16 amino acids. DNA for the CDR3: TGTGCCAGCACCCTGACTGGGAGTAGTGGCAATCAGCCCCAGCATTTT. Protein product: CASTLTGSSGNQPQHF.

The V call is TRBV7-8, the J call TRBJ1-2; 8 bases are shared with TRBD1. The germline V gene encodes CDR1 SGHVS and CDR2 FQNEAQ. The CDR3 sequence is 13 residues long. With 7 bases clipped from V and 4 bases from J, the junction kept 5 bases outside the gene matches. CDR3: CASKGQGIYGYTF. In nucleotides, the CDR3 is TGTGCCAGCAAAGGACAGGGAATCTATGGCTACACCTTC.

The chain employs TRBV27 and TRBJ2-3, with TRBD1 as a possible D gene (5 bases). V lost 3 bases and J 2 bases, leaving 15 bases between the germline ends. Germline lookup yields CDR1 MNHEY and CDR2 SMNVEV (reference sequence). This CDR3 contains 16 residues. CDR3 loop: CASSFLRTGFTDTQYF. The CDR3 DNA reads TGTGCCAGCAGTTTCCTGAGAACAGGCTTCACAGATACGCAGTATTTT.

The chain has TRBV7-2 and TRBJ2-7; 7 bases fit TRBD2. The ends lost 5 bases at V and 0 bases at J; junction bases unmatched: 16. Germline assignment: CDR1 SGHTA and CDR2 FQGNSA. This CDR3 has 18 residues. CDR3 nucleotide sequence: TGTGCCAGCAGCAGTAACGTTGGCGGGAGTTTGCGCTCCTACGAGCAGTACTTC. It encodes CASSSNVGGSLRSYEQYF. Using reference TRBV7-2 and TRBJ2-7 for the parts outside the CDR3, the full variable domain is GAGVSQSPSNKVTEKGKDVELRCDPISGHTALYWYRQSLGQGLEFLIYFQGNSAPDKSGLPSDRFSAERTGGSVSTLTIQRTQQEDSAVYLCASSSNVGGSLRSYEQYFGPGTRLTVT.

This clone has a single count. The V gene is TRBV19, the J gene TRBJ1-5; TRBD1 might be the D (6 bases). The V end lost 4 bases, the J end lost 7 bases, and 14 bases lay between the germline ends. The germline V gene encodes CDR1 LNHDA and CDR2 SQIVND (reference sequence). The CDR3 is 14 amino acids. This chain's CDR3 is CASSRGGLGQPQHF. The CDR3 nucleotides read TGTGCCAGTAGTAGGGGGGGGCTGGGGCAGCCCCAGCATTTT. The whole variable domain, remainder taken from reference TRBV19 and TRBJ1-5, is DGGITQSPKYLFRKEGQNVTLSCEQNLNHDAMYWYRQDPGQGLRLIYYSQIVNDFQKGDIAEGYSVSREKKESFPLTVTSAQKNPTAFYLCASSRGGLGQPQHFGDGTRLSIL.

The chain is built from TRBV5-5 and TRBJ2-7, with 7 bases aligning to TRBD1. The CDR3 is 15 residues long. V trimming: 0 bases; J trimming: 7 bases; junction bases outside the gene matches: 10. Germline CDR1 and CDR2: SGHKS and YYEKEE (reference sequence). CDR3 residues: CASSLEGWTGGEQYF. CDR3 DNA sequence: TGTGCCAGCAGCTTGGAAGGGTGGACAGGTGGGGAGCAGTACTTC.